What follows are 27 T cell receptor beta chains derived from one specimen sequenced in a study of OX40 agonist ivuxolimab in advanced cancers. Profiling relied on immunoSEQ multiplex PCR, and the TCRdb table lists in-frame clones only, not all of them. Of 60,000 to 85,000 clones in the sample, about 88% were seen once. Sample: CD4+ or CD8+ T cells sorted from blood, taken in a trial of the OX40 agonist ivuxolimab. Receptor source: an adult with an advanced solid tumor such as melanoma, head and neck, liver or kidney cancer.

The gene calls are TRBV23-1 and TRBJ2-7, with D perhaps TRBD1 (6 bases). TRBV23-1 is an ORF; its function is uncertain. This CDR3 has 14 amino acids. The V and J ends lost 0 bases and 2 bases respectively, with 8 bases between them. Written as DNA, the CDR3 is TGCGCCAGCAGTCAATCGCCAGGGGCCTACGAGCAGTACTTC. It is translated as CASSQSPGAYEQYF.

V usage is TRBV5-1 and J usage is TRBJ2-5, with no clear D. The CDR3 sequence is 15 residues long. V gave up 4 bases and J gave up 3 bases, with 16 bases separating them. Germline V gene lookup returns CDR1 SGHRS and CDR2 YFSETQ. The CDR3 sequence: CASSITGRAEETQYF. The CDR3 DNA sequence: TGCGCCAGCAGCATCACTGGTCGTGCAGAAGAGACCCAGTACTTC. The full variable domain, with the rest looked up from reference TRBV5-1 and TRBJ2-5, is KAGVTQTPRYLIKTRGQQVTLSCSPISGHRSVSWYQQTPGQGLQFLFEYFSETQRNKGNFPGRFSGRQFSNSRSEMNVSTLELGDSALYLCASSITGRAEETQYFGPGTRLLVL.

V usage is TRBV19 and J usage is TRBJ2-2; D is undetermined. The V gene lost 5 bases and the J gene lost 4 bases, with 14 bases spanning the gap. Germline CDR1 reads LNHDA; CDR2 reads SQIVND (reference sequence). This CDR3 is built from 15 residues. Here the CDR3 reads CASSPLGVRTGELFF. The CDR3 DNA is TGTGCCAGTAGTCCGCTTGGGGTCCGCACCGGGGAGCTGTTTTTT.

The genes are TRBV28 and TRBJ1-5; maybe TRBD1 (6 bases). In germline, CDR1 is MDHEN, CDR2 SYDVKM. The CDR3 totals 13 residues. The V end lost 8 bases, the J end lost 4 bases, and 12 bases lay between the germline ends. CDR3 in amino acids: CASRTAPNQPQHF. CDR3 nucleotides: TGTGCCAGCCGGACAGCACCTAATCAGCCCCAGCATTTT.

The chain is built from TRBV7-2 and TRBJ2-4, with D unclear. In germline, CDR1 is SGHTA, CDR2 FQGNSA. Trimming pared 5 bases from V and 0 bases from J, leaving 11 bases between. There are 15 residues in the CDR3. The CDR3 loop reads CASSLTVLAKNIQYF. The CDR3 coding sequence is TGTGCCAGCAGCCTAACGGTCCTAGCCAAAAACATTCAGTACTTC.

The rearrangement joins TRBV5-6 to TRBJ2-3; perhaps TRBD1 as D (5 bases). Germline CDR1 reads SGHDT; CDR2 reads YYEEEE. Trimming took off 6 bases at V and 3 bases at J, with 17 bases between the two ends. The CDR3 is 15 residues long. In DNA form, the CDR3 reads TGTGCCAGCACCCCGAAGGCAGGGCGGACAGATACGCAGTATTTT. Encoded protein: CASTPKAGRTDTQYF.

The chain has TRBV10-1 and TRBJ2-3, with D possibly matching TRBD1 (6 bases). Germline CDR1 and CDR2: WNHNN and SYGVQD (reference sequence). The CDR3 is 13 residues long. The germline V and J ends were trimmed by 5 bases and 5 bases, with 11 bases remaining between them. CDR3 amino acids: CASSQLRGDTQYF. The DNA for the CDR3 is TGCGCCAGCAGTCAACTCAGGGGAGATACGCAGTATTTT.

This chain links TRBV6-1 with TRBJ1-5; a weak D match, TRBD1 (6 bases). Germline V CDR1 and CDR2: MNHNS, SASEGT. The CDR3 loop spans 14 amino acids. With 4 bases removed from V and 3 bases from J, the gap between germline ends came to 10 bases. CDR3 sequence: CASSAGANNQPQHF. In DNA, the CDR3 is TGTGCCAGCAGTGCAGGGGCGAACAATCAGCCCCAGCATTTT.

The chain couples TRBV18 to TRBJ2-2; TRBD1 is a possible D gene (6 bases). The V gene lost 4 bases and the J gene lost 2 bases, with 11 bases spanning the gap. Germline assignment: CDR1 KGHSH and CDR2 LQKENI. This CDR3 comprises 15 residues. CDR3 residues: CASSLTGTNTGELFF. The DNA of the CDR3 is TGTGCCAGCTCACTGACCGGGACAAACACCGGGGAGCTGTTTTTT.

The CDR3 here is CASNRDSSSTDTQYF. The CDR3 DNA reads TGCGCCAGCAACAGGGACTCTTCTAGCACAGATACGCAGTATTTT. The chain recombines TRBV5-1 with TRBJ2-3, with D perhaps being TRBD1 or TRBD2 (6 bases each). The V and J ends lost 6 bases and 0 bases respectively, with 14 bases between them. Germline CDR1 is SGHRS and CDR2 is YFSETQ. This CDR3 has 15 residues.

The V call is TRBV2, the J call TRBJ2-7; 10 bases match TRBD1. The CDR3 length is 15 residues. Germline V gene lookup returns CDR1 SNHLY and CDR2 FYNNEI. Trimming cost V 8 bases and J 2 bases; bases outside gene matches: 9. The CDR3 DNA follows: TGTGCCAGCTCCAAAGGGGACAGGGGTCCCTACGAGCAGTACTTC. Encoded protein: CASSKGDRGPYEQYF. Based on the CDR3 plus reference TRBV2 and TRBJ2-7, the full variable domain is EPEVTQTPSHQVTQMGQEVILRCVPISNHLYFYWYRQILGQKVEFLVSFYNNEISEKSEIFDDQFSVERPDGSNFTLKIRSTKLEDSAMYFCASSKGDRGPYEQYFGPGTRLTVT.

The chain combines TRBV5-4 with TRBJ2-5; TRBD2 aligns across 7 bases. This CDR3 has 15 residues. V shed 4 bases, J shed 5 bases, and the junction held 11 bases outside the gene matches. Germline CDR1 is SGHNT and CDR2 is YYREEE (reference sequence). This chain's CDR3 is CASSGGTTREETQYF. CDR3 nucleotide sequence: TGTGCCAGCAGCGGGGGGACTACCCGGGAGGAGACCCAGTACTTC.

The chain has TRBV2 and TRBJ1-2; 9 bases align to TRBD1. J was trimmed by 7 bases and V by 4 bases; bases with no gene match: 7. The CDR3 consists of 14 residues. The germline gives CDR1 SNHLY, CDR2 FYNNEI. The CDR3: CASSGTGTGSGYTF. CDR3 DNA: TGTGCCAGCAGTGGGACCGGGACAGGGAGTGGCTACACCTTC. The whole variable domain, filled in from reference TRBV2 and TRBJ1-2, reads EPEVTQTPSHQVTQMGQEVILRCVPISNHLYFYWYRQILGQKVEFLVSFYNNEISEKSEIFDDQFSVERPDGSNFTLKIRSTKLEDSAMYFCASSGTGTGSGYTFGSGTRLTVV.

This chain uses TRBV28 with TRBJ2-4, with 9 nucleotides matching TRBD2. This CDR3 region has 15 residues. The germline gives CDR1 MDHEN, CDR2 SYDVKM. Unmatched junction bases numbered 7, after V lost 10 bases and J lost 0 bases. The CDR3 loop is CATHLRGGAKNIQYF. The DNA of the CDR3 is TGTGCCACCCATCTGCGGGGGGGAGCCAAAAACATTCAGTACTTC.

The V and J genes are TRBV27 and TRBJ2-7; 11 bases map to TRBD2. The length of the CDR3 is 17 residues. V lost 6 bases to trimming and J lost 3 bases; unmatched junction nucleotides: 13. Per the germline V gene, CDR1 is MNHEY and CDR2 is SMNVEV (reference sequence). Here the CDR3 DNA reads TGTGCCAGCAGGGGGGGAGGACCCGGACTAGCGGGCTACGAGCAGTACTTC. This codes for CASRGGGPGLAGYEQYF.

This chain links TRBV28 with TRBJ2-7, with 8 bases aligning to TRBD2. J lost 2 bases, V lost 7 bases, and 4 bases had no gene match. Germline V gives CDR1 MDHEN, CDR2 SYDVKM. This CDR3 region has 13 residues. CDR3 sequence reads: CASTPGGPYEQYF. The CDR3, as DNA: TGTGCCAGCACACCGGGAGGGCCCTACGAGCAGTACTTC. The variable domain in full, with the rest retrieved from reference TRBV28 and TRBJ2-7, is DVKVTQSSRYLVKRTGEKVFLECVQDMDHENMFWYRQDPGLGLRLIYFSYDVKMKEKGDIPEGYSVSREKKERFSLILESASTNQTSMYLCASTPGGPYEQYFGPGTRLTVT.

CDR3 coding DNA: TGTGCCAGTAGTATAGATTACGCCCCCCGGACAGGGACCTATGGCTACACCTTC. It yields the protein CASSIDYAPRTGTYGYTF. The chain carries TRBV19 and TRBJ1-2, with 8 bases fitting TRBD1. Losses at the gene ends were 0 bases for V and 4 bases for J; bases not matched to a gene: 13. In germline, CDR1 is LNHDA, CDR2 SQIVND (reference sequence). The CDR3 has 18 residues.

V and J are TRBV9 and TRBJ2-6; TRBD1 might be the D (6 bases). Germline lookup yields CDR1 SGDLS and CDR2 YYNGEE. This CDR3 is built from 18 residues. Trimming stripped 4 bases from V and 0 bases from J, with 17 bases between. The CDR3 DNA follows: TGTGCCAGCAGCTTAACACAGGGACGGAACTCTGGGGCCAACGTCCTGACTTTC. Amino acid sequence: CASSLTQGRNSGANVLTF. The whole variable domain, filled in from reference TRBV9 and TRBJ2-6, reads DSGVTQTPKHLITATGQRVTLRCSPRSGDLSVYWYQQSLDQGLQFLIQYYNGEERAKGNILERFSAQQFPDLHSELNLSSLELGDSALYFCASSLTQGRNSGANVLTFGAGSRLTVL.

This clone has a single count. This chain joins TRBV19 and TRBJ2-3; D may be TRBD2 (6 bases). V was cut by 6 bases and J by 3 bases, with 13 bases left in between. Germline V CDR1 and CDR2: LNHDA, SQIVND (reference sequence). The CDR3 totals 14 residues. The CDR3 here is CASRLAEYTDTQYF. The DNA for the CDR3 is TGTGCCAGTAGACTAGCCGAATATACAGATACGCAGTATTTT.

This clone has just one count. The CDR3 sequence is CASSPGQGTDTQYF. DNA for the CDR3: TGTGCCAGCAGCCCGGGACAGGGGACAGATACGCAGTATTTT. The chain links TRBV5-8 to TRBJ2-3, with 10 bases aligning to TRBD1. The V gene's germline CDR1 is SGHTS and CDR2 YDEGEE. The CDR3 covers 14 residues. With V trimmed by 4 bases and J by 3 bases, 2 bases remained unmatched.

This sequence joins TRBV7-2 and TRBJ1-3; 10 nucleotides agree with TRBD1. CDR1 is SGHTA, CDR2 FQGNSA, per germline. The V gene end was trimmed by 5 bases and the J gene end by 2 bases; junction bases not matched to a gene: 3. The CDR3 sequence is 15 residues long. CDR3 loop: CASSLGQGAGNTIYF. In DNA, the CDR3 is TGTGCCAGCAGCCTAGGACAGGGGGCTGGAAACACCATATATTTT.

This rearrangement joins TRBV5-6 to TRBJ1-2, with 7 positions matching TRBD1. The CDR3 spans 14 residues. The junction had 5 bases not matched to a gene; V was cut back by 4 bases and J by 2 bases. Per germline, CDR1 SGHDT and CDR2 YYEEEE. The CDR3 DNA reads as TGTGCCAGCAGCCCGTCCAGGGGGAACTATGGCTACACCTTC. Amino acids: CASSPSRGNYGYTF.

The rearrangement links TRBV6-5 to TRBJ1-2; no reliable D call. This CDR3 contains 13 residues. Trimming pared 5 bases from V and 5 bases from J, leaving 12 bases between. Germline-derived CDR1 and CDR2 are MNHEY and SVGAGI. CDR3 bases: TGTGCCAGCAGTCCACTCTCCCAGTATGGCTACACCTTC. Its protein is CASSPLSQYGYTF.

The chain uses TRBV28 and TRBJ2-7; 7 bases are a match to TRBD2. Germline V CDR1 and CDR2: MDHEN, SYDVKM. V lost 6 bases and J lost 3; bases outside the gene matches: 5. The CDR3 length is 13 residues. CDR3 sequence: CASRMGLSYEQYF. CDR3 nucleotides: TGTGCCAGCAGAATGGGACTAAGCTACGAGCAGTACTTC.

This clone was detected only once. The V call is TRBV5-4, the J call TRBJ2-5, with 8 positions matching TRBD1. The CDR3 extends over 14 amino acids. Looked up from germline, CDR1 is SGHNT and CDR2 is YYREEE (reference sequence). J lost 5 bases, V lost 4 bases, and 7 bases had no gene match. CDR3 sequence reads: CASSTQGASETQYF. CDR3 nucleotides: TGTGCCAGCAGCACTCAGGGGGCGTCGGAGACCCAGTACTTC. The variable domain in full, completed from reference TRBV5-4 and TRBJ2-5, reads ETGVTQSPTHLIKTRGQQVTLRCSSQSGHNTVSWYQQALGQGPQFIFQYYREEENGRGNFPPRFSGLQFPNYSSELNVNALELDDSALYLCASSTQGASETQYFGPGTRLLVL.

Comment on this clone: The same CDR3 is also encoded by other DNA sequences in this sample. The chain employs TRBV5-1 and TRBJ2-3; maybe TRBD1 (5 bases). Trimming left V 2 bases short and J 4 bases short, with 8 bases between. The CDR3 covers 13 residues. CDR1 SGHRS and CDR2 YFSETQ come from the germline V gene. The CDR3 nucleotides read TGCGCCAGCAGCTTAGAAGGGGCAGATACGCAGTATTTT. Amino acids: CASSLEGADTQYF.

This clone has only one observation. The V and J genes are TRBV11-2 and TRBJ2-3; D could derive from TRBD1 or TRBD2 (6 bases each). The CDR3 runs to 17 residues. V lost 4 bases and J lost 5, with 22 bases in between. Per germline, CDR1 SGHAT and CDR2 FQNNGV. This chain's CDR3 is CASSSTGGAGWVDTQYF. DNA for the CDR3: TGTGCCAGCAGCTCAACCGGGGGCGCTGGGTGGGTAGATACGCAGTATTTT.